Included here is one T cell receptor (beta chain) sequence, with context. The antigen remains undetermined. CDR1 and CDR2 (germline): WNHNN, SYGVQD (reference sequence). V shed 4 bases and J shed 7 bases, with 14 bases lying between them. The CDR3 runs 13 residues. RNA transcripts served as template for amplifying TCR beta CDR3 sequences. A first-round RT-PCR used HTBI primers, followed by a second-round multiplex PCR. Each CDR3 protein is one row after TCRdb ran MiXCR on the multiplex PCR reads. Seen here are just over 600,000 distinct CDR3 sequences, approximately 22% observed once, and the top ten hold approximately 7%. The data were taken from a study of Graves' ophthalmopathy and Graves' hyperthyroidism. Study-wide points: As the model predicted ophthalmopathy progression, it achieved a sensitivity of nearly 71% and a specificity of around 72%. Most thyroid-expanded clonotypes exceeding 0.001 frequency were also found in blood. In separating ophthalmopathy from stable hyperthyroidism, a 13-signature model achieved around 85% sensitivity and 70% to 83% specificity.

Other autoimmune diseases, uncontrolled infections, pregnancy or lactation excluded patients from enrollment. The sequencing sample was made of peripheral blood. This sequence joins TRBV10-1 and TRBJ2-7; maybe TRBD1 (6 bases). This TCR was recovered from a young woman with stable Graves' hyperthyroidism. Some clones in this sample may be carry-over from other donors' samples. The chain's CDR3 is CASSAGRGLEQYF. For the CDR3, the DNA is TGCGCCAGCAGTGCCGGCAGGGGTTTGGAGCAGTACTTC.